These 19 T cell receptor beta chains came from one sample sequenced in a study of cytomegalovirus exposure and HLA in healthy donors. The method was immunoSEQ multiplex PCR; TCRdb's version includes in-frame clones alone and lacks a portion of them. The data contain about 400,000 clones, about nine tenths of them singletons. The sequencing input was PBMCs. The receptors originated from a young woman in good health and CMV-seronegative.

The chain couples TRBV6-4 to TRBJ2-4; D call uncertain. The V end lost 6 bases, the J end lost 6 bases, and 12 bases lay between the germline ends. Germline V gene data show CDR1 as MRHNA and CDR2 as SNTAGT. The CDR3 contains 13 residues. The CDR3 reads CASSPGASNIQYF. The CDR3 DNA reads TGTGCCAGCAGCCCCGGTGCGTCAAACATTCAGTACTTC.

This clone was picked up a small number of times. The CDR3 loop is CASSQGRAGGDTQYF. As DNA, the CDR3 is TGCGCCAGCAGTCAGGGACGAGCGGGTGGAGATACGCAGTATTTT. The V call is TRBV5-1, the J call TRBJ2-3; a weak D match, TRBD2 (6 bases). Germline CDR1 is SGHRS and CDR2 is YFSETQ. This CDR3 has 15 amino acids. The V and J ends lost 5 bases and 5 bases respectively, with 18 bases between them.

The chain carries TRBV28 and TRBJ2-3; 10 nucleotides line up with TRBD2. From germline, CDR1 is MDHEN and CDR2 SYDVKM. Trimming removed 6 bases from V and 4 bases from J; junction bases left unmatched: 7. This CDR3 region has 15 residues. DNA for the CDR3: TGTGCCAGCAGGCCGACTAGCGGGTCCCCAGATACGCAGTATTTT. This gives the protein CASRPTSGSPDTQYF.

DNA of the CDR3: TGTGCCAGCAGCTTAAGGCGGCAGGGTGGCACTGAAGCTTTCTTT. Translated, it gives CASSLRRQGGTEAFF. The chain joins TRBV11-2 to TRBJ1-1, with D possibly TRBD1 on 5 matching bases. CDR1 and CDR2 from the germline V gene are SGHAT and FQNNGV. The germline V and J ends were trimmed by 2 bases and 4 bases, with 14 bases remaining between them. The length of the CDR3 is 15 residues.

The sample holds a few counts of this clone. In DNA, the CDR3 is TGTGCCAGCAGTGAAGCTGAGTATGGCTACACCTTC. It encodes CASSEAEYGYTF. The genes are TRBV6-1 and TRBJ1-2; D remains ambiguous. This CDR3 has 12 residues. In germline, CDR1 is MNHNS, CDR2 SASEGT. V was shortened by 0 bases and J by 5 bases, with 4 bases between the two germline ends.

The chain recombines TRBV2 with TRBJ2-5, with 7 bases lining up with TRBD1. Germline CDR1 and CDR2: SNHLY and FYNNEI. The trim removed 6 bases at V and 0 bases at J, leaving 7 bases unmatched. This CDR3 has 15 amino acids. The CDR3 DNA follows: TGTGCCAGCAGCGACTCGGGACAGCACCAAGAGACCCAGTACTTC. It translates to CASSDSGQHQETQYF.

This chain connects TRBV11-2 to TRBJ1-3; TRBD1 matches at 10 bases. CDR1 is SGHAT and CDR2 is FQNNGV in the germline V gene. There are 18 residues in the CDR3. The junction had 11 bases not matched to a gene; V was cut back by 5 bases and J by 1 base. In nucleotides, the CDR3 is TGTGCCAGCAGCCACCATAGGGGGACAGGGGCTTCTGGAAACACCATATATTTT. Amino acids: CASSHHRGTGASGNTIYF.

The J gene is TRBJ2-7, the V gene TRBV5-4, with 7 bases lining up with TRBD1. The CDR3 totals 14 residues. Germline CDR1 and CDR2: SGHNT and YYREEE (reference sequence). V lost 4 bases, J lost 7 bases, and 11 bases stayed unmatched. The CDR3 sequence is CASSQGDSLGEQYF. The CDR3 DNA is TGTGCCAGCAGCCAAGGGGACAGTTTGGGGGAGCAGTACTTC.

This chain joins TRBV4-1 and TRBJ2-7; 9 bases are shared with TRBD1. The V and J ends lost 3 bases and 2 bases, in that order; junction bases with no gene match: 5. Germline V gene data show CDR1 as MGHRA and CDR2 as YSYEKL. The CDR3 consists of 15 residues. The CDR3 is CASSQPGQGPYEQYF. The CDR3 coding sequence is TGCGCCAGCAGCCAGCCGGGACAGGGACCCTACGAGCAGTACTTC.

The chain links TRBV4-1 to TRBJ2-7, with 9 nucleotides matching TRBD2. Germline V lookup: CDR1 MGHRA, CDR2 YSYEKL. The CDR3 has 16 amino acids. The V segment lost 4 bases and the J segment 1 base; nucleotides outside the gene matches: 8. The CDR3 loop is CASSLSPAGGSYEQYF. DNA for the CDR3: TGCGCCAGCAGCCTTTCACCAGCGGGAGGATCCTACGAGCAGTACTTC.

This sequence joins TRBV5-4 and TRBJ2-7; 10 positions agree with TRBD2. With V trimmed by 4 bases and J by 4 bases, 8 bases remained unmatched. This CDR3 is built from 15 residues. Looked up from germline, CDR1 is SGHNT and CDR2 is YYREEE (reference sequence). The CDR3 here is CASSVSSGRVYEQYF. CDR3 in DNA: TGTGCCAGCAGCGTATCTAGCGGGAGAGTATACGAGCAGTACTTC.

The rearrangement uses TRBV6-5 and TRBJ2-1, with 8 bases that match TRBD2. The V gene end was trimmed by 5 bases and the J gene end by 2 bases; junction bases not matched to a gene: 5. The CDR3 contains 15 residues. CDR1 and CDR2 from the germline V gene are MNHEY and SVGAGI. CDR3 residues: CASSLSGLAYNEQFF. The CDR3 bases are TGTGCCAGCAGTCTTTCGGGACTAGCCTACAATGAGCAGTTCTTC.

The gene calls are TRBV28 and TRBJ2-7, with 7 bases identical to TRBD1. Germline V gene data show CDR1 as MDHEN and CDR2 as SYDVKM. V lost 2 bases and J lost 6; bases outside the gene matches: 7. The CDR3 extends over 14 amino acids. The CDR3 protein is CASSLKGRGFEQYF. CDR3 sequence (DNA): TGTGCCAGCAGTTTAAAGGGCAGGGGGTTCGAGCAGTACTTC.

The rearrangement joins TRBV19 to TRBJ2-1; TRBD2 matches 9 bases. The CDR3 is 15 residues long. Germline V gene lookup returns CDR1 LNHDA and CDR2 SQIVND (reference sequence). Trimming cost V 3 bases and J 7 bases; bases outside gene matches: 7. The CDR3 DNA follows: TGTGCCAGTAGTATGATTAGCGGGAGACTAAATGAGCAGTTCTTC. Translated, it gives CASSMISGRLNEQFF.

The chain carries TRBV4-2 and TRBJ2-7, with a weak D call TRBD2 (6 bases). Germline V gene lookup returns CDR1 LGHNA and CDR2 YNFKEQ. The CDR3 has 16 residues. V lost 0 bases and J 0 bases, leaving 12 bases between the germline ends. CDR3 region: CASSQERGLSSYEQYF. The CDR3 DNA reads TGTGCCAGCAGCCAAGAGCGAGGACTAAGCTCCTACGAGCAGTACTTC.

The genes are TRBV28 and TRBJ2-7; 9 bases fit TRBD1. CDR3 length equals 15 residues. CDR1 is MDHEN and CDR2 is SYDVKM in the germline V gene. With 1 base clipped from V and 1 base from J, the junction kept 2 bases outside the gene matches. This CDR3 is CASSLLGTGSYEQYF. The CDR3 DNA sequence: TGTGCCAGCAGTTTATTGGGGACAGGGTCCTACGAGCAGTACTTC.

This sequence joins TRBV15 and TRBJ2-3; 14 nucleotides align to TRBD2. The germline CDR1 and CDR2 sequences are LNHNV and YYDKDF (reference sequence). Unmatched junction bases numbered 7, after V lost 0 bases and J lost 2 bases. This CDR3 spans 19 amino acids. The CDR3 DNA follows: TGTGCCACCAGCAGAGAGTGGGAGACTAGCGGGAGGGTCACAGATACGCAGTATTTT. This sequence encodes CATSREWETSGRVTDTQYF.

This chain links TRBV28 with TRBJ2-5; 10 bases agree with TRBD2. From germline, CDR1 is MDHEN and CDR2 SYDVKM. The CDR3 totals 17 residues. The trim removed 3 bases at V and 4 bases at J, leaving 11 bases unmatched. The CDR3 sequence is CASSFSSSGRRRETQYF. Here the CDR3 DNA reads TGTGCCAGCAGTTTCAGCTCTAGCGGGAGACGAAGAGAGACCCAGTACTTC.

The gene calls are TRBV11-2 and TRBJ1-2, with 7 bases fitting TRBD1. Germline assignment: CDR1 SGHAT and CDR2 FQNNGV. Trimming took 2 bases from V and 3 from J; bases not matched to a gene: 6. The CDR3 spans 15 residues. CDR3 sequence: CASSLKGQSYYGYTF. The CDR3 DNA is TGTGCCAGCAGCTTAAAGGGACAGAGTTACTATGGCTACACCTTC.